Included here is one T cell receptor (beta chain) sequence, with context. This clone was found a few times. Its antigen has not been determined. No base qualities exist here, and no much larger clone lies one base off it. This entry belongs to a study of T cells after posttransplantation cyclophosphamide listed by TCRdb under 2016. With respect to the entire study: T cell repertoire reconstitution was tracked by TRB sequencing after myeloablative bone marrow transplantation in which posttransplantation cyclophosphamide was used as GVHD prophylaxis. Antigen receptor sequencing covered samples from roughly 35 PTCy-treated patients and 16 of their related bone marrow donors. Public TRB sequences were searched against a database of over 3,600 sequences associated with responses to pathogens, tumor antigens, self-antigens and alloantigens. Because TRA and TRB clonality correlated tightly in roughly nine samples, later TCR analyses were limited to TRB. In 3 patients, up to about 3 additional blood samples taken between 2 and 5.2 years after transplant also underwent TRB sequencing, as did pretransplant blood from 4 patients. Blood from all 30 or so PTCy patients who had 1-year posttransplant specimens underwent TRB sequencing.

The cysteine opens and the valine closes a CDR3 of 15 amino acids. Only the CDR3 region is kept as DNA, spanning 45 bases read in frame from base 1. TRB sequencing used genomic DNA with the immunoSEQ assay at survey resolution or the hsTCRB kit. As for how the authors treated the data: The immunoSEQ software was used for initial read processing, and the LymphoSeq R package was used for repertoire analyses. Clonality was calculated as 1 minus normalized Shannon entropy, and the Gini coefficient was also calculated for each TRB dataset. To infer phenotypes in unsorted samples, TRB sequences from sorted subsets of the recipient or donor were mapped onto unsorted samples from the same recipient. Held by TCRdb, this immuneACCESS table contains in-frame sequences only and omits some clones. Under half of the omission traces to an unresolved V gene where checked; the cause of the rest is unknown. The V and J calls and clone size come from that table; D and trimming were worked out from the DNA. The sample comprises about 24,000 clones, and every one was counted more than once. The ten largest clonotypes hold under 7.5% of the sample.

On the day of marrow donation, related bone marrow donors gave peripheral blood samples. Mononuclear cells from peripheral blood and bone marrow were separated by Ficoll-Hypaque density centrifugation and then cryopreserved. What the study reported, not specific to this receptor: At 1-2 months, donor-recipient similarity was low but rose over the first year, and the later blood repertoires were often dominated by donor CD8+ memory clones. Across under 50 patients, recipient CMV seropositivity and CMV reactivation were highly associated with TRB clonality; PTCy diversity was similar to CNI/methotrexate controls. The TRB repertoires of T cells infiltrating skin or GI tract showed only limited overlap with the TRB repertoires of T cells in blood.

Sample: PBMCs. The rearrangement combines TRBV21-1 with TRBJ2-7; the D call in the table, TRBD1, was not verified against the DNA. TRBV21-1 is marked as a pseudogene. The sequence was collected from a woman aged 60-75 years in good health, CMV-negative, and a related stem cell transplant donor. At the DNA level, the sequence is TGTGCCAGCACTAAACGCCGGGACAAGCCCTACGAGCAGTACGTC. The translation is CASTKRRDKPYEQYV.